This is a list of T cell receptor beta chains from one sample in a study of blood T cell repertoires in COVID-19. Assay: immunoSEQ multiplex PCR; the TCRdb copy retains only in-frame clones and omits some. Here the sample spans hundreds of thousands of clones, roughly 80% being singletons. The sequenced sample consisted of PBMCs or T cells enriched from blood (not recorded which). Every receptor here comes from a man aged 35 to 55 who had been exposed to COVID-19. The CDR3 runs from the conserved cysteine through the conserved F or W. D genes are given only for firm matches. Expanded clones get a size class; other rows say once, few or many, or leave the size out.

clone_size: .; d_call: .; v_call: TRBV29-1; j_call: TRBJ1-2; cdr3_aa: CSVTENLDGWGANYGYTF; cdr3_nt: TGCAGCGTCACAGAAAACCTGGACGGGTGGGGGGCTAACTATGGCTACACCTTC
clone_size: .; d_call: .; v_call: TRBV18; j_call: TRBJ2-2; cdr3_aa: CASSPRHGEGGELFF; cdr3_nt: TGTGCCAGCTCACCACGTCACGGCGAGGGCGGGGAGCTGTTTTTT
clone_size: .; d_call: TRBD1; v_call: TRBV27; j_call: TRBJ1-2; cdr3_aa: CASNSGTGHYGYTF; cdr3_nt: TGTGCCAGCAACTCCGGGACAGGGCACTATGGCTACACCTTC
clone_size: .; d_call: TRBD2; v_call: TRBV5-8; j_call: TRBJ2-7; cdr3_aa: CASSSGTSGSTYEQYF; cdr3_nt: TGTGCCAGCAGCTCCGGGACTAGCGGGAGTACCTACGAGCAGTACTTC
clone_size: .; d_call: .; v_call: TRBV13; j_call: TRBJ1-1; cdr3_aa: CASSQYRRASEAFF; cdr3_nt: TGTGCCAGCAGCCAGTACAGGAGGGCGTCTGAAGCTTTCTTT
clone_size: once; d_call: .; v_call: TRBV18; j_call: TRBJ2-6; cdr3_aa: CASSKRRGIDSGSGANVLTF; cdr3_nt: TGTGCCAGCTCAAAACGCAGGGGGATCGACAGCGGGTCTGGGGCCAACGTCCTGACTTTC
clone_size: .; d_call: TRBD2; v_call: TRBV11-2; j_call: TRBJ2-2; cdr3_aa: CASRRREGRLTGELFF; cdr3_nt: TGTGCCAGCAGGCGGCGGGAGGGCCGCTTAACCGGGGAGCTGTTTTTT
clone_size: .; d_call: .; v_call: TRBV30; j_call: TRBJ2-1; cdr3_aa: CAWDGLIIAERYNEQFF; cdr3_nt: TGTGCCTGGGACGGGTTAATTATAGCGGAGCGTTACAATGAGCAGTTCTTC
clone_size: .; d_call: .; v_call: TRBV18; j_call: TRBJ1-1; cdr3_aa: CASSPGGISEAFF; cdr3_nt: TGTGCCAGCTCACCCGGGGGAATCTCTGAAGCTTTCTTT
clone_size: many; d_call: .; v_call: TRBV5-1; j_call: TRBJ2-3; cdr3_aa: CASSPKHQGWGTDTQYF; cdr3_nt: TGCGCCAGCAGCCCGAAACACCAGGGCTGGGGCACAGATACGCAGTATTTT
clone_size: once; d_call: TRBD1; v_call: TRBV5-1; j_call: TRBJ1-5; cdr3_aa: CASSQTGALEQPQHF; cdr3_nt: TGCGCCAGCAGTCAGACAGGGGCGCTGGAGCAGCCCCAGCATTTT
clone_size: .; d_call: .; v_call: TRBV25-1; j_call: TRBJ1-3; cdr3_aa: CASSRPAPTGSTIYF; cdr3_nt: TGTGCCAGCAGTCGTCCCGCCCCGACGGGAAGCACCATATATTTT
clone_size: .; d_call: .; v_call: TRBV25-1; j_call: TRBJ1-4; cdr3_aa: CASSEFSVGLNEKLFF; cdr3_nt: TGTGCCAGCAGTGAATTCTCCGTTGGGCTAAATGAAAAACTGTTTTTT
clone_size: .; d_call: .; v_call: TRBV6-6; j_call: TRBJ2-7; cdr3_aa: CASVRELQAPVGQQYF; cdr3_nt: TGTGCCAGTGTTCGCGAGTTACAAGCGCCAGTGGGGCAGCAGTACTTC
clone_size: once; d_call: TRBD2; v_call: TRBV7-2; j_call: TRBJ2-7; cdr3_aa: CASSIRRLAGGVYEQYF; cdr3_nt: TGTGCCAGCAGCATCAGGAGACTAGCGGGAGGGGTATACGAGCAGTACTTC
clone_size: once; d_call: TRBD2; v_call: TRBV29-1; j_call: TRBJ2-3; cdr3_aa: CSDRLAGGSSQYF; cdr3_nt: TGCAGCGATAGACTAGCGGGAGGGTCTTCACAGTATTTT
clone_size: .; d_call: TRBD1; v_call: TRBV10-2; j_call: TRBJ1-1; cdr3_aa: CASRDRGQEAFF; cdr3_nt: TGCGCCAGCAGGGACAGGGGGCAGGAAGCTTTCTTT
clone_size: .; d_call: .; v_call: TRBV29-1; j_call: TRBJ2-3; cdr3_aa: CSVVRGSDTQYF; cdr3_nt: TGCAGCGTTGTTAGAGGATCAGATACGCAGTATTTT
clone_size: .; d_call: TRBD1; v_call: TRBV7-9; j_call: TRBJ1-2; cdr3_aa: CASSLLGTGGYTF; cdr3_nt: TGTGCCAGCAGCTTATTAGGGACAGGAGGCTACACCTTC
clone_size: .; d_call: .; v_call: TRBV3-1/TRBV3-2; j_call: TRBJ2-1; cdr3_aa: CASSQDLSTAAGFF; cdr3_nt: TGTGCCAGCAGCCAAGATTTGAGCACGGCGGCGGGGTTCTTC
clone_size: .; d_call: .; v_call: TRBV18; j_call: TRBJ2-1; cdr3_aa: CASSPKPGGRKFF; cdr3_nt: TGTGCCAGCTCCCCAAAGCCAGGGGGGAGGAAGTTCTTC
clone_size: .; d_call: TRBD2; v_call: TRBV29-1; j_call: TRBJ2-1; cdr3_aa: CSATLEGLAGRSEQFF; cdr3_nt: TGCAGCGCGACGCTTGAGGGCCTAGCGGGAAGAAGTGAGCAGTTCTTC
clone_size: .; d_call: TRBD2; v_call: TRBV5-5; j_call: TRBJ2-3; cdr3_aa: CASSFSGTTDTQYF; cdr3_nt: TGTGCCAGCAGCTTTAGCGGGACGACAGATACGCAGTATTTT
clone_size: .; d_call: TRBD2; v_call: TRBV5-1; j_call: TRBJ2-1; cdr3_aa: CASSPEAGTFNEQFF; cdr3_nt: TGCGCCAGCAGCCCGGAAGCGGGAACTTTTAATGAGCAGTTCTTC
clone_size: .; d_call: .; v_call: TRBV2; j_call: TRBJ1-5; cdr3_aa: CASSNSDSNQPQHF; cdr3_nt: TGTGCCAGCAGTAATTCGGACAGTAATCAGCCCCAGCATTTT
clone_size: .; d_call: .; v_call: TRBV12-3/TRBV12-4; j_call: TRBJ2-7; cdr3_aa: CASSLRQPYEQYF; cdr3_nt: TGTGCCAGCAGTTTGAGGCAGCCCTACGAGCAGTACTTC
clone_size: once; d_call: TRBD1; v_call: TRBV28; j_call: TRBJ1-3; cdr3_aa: CASSGARDRGYPIYF; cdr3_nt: TGTGCCAGCAGTGGGGCCCGGGACAGGGGGTACCCGATATATTTT
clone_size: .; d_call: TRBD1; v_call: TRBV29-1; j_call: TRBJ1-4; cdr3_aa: CSVGTGTGREKLFF; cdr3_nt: TGCAGCGTCGGAACCGGGACAGGCCGTGAAAAACTGTTTTTT
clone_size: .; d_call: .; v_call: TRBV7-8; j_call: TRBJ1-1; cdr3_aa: CASGGGLNTEAFF; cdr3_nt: TGTGCCAGCGGGGGCGGCTTGAACACTGAAGCTTTCTTT
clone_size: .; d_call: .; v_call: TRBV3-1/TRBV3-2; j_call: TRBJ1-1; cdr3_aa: CASSRRPTELWTMNTEAFF; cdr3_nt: TGTGCCAGCAGCCGCCGACCGACAGAATTATGGACCATGAACACTGAAGCTTTCTTT
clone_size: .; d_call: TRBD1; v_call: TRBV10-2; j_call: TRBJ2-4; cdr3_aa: CASSDIGQGRDIQYF; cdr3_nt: TGCGCCAGCAGTGATATCGGACAGGGACGGGACATTCAGTACTTC
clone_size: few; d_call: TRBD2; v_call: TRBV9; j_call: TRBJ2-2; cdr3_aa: CASSSGTSITGELFF; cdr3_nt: TGTGCCAGCAGCTCCGGGACTAGCATCACCGGGGAGCTGTTTTTT
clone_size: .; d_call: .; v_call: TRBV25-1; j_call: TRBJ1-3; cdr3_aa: CASSNSGGAGNTIYF; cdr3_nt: TGTGCCAGCAGTAACTCCGGGGGGGCTGGAAACACCATATATTTT
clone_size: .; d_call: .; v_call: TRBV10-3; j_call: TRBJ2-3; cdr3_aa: CAIRQADTQYF; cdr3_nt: TGTGCCATCAGACAGGCAGATACGCAGTATTTT
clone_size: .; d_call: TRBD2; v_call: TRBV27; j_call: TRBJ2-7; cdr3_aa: CASSLSAGGTYEQYF; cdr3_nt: TGTGCCAGCAGTTTATCTGCGGGAGGGACCTACGAGCAGTACTTC
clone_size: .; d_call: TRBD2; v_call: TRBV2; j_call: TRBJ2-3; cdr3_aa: CASSKLADRGDTQYF; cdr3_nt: TGTGCCAGCAGTAAGCTAGCGGACCGTGGGGATACGCAGTATTTT
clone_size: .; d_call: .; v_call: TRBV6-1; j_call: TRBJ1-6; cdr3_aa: CASSERIDSPLHF; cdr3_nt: TGTGCCAGCAGTGAACGTATAGATTCACCCCTCCACTTT
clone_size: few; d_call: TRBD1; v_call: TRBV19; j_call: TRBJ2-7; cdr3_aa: CASSPDRGQWVEQYF; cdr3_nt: TGTGCCAGTAGTCCGGACAGGGGGCAATGGGTCGAGCAGTACTTC
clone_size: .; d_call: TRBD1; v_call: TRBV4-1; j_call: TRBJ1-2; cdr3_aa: CASSQLQETQGSGYGYTF; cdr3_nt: TGCGCCAGCAGCCAACTACAGGAAACACAGGGGAGCGGCTATGGCTACACCTTC
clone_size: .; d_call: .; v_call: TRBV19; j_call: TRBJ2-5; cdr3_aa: CASQAGQETQYF; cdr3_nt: TGTGCCAGCCAAGCGGGCCAAGAGACCCAGTACTTC